A selection of T cell receptor beta chains follows, all from one sample in a study of T cell clonotyping in hematopoietic cell transplantation. Sequenced by immunoSEQ multiplex PCR; TCRdb stores in-frame clones only, minus some. Here the sample spans over 35,000 clones, around 90% being singletons. Sample: peripheral blood mononuclear cells. The source is a woman between 40 and 50 years old in good health. Some clones in this sample may be carry-over from other donors' samples. The CDR3 runs from the conserved cysteine through the conserved F or W. A D gene is named only where the DNA matches it firmly. Clone size, where shown, is once, few, many, or a class for clones that have expanded.

>TRBV28|TRBJ2-7|once|TRBD1
TGTGCCAGCAGTGGACCGACAGGGGGGCCGCAGTACTTC
CASSGPTGGPQYF
>TRBV10-2|TRBJ2-5|-|-
TGCGCCAGCAGTGAGTCGACTCGAGAGACCCAGTACTTC
CASSESTRETQYF
>TRBV7-2|TRBJ1-2|-|TRBD1
TGTGCCAGCAGCTTGACAGGGGGTCTCTATGGCTACACCTTC
CASSLTGGLYGYTF
>TRBV28|TRBJ2-7|-|-
TGTGCCAGCAGAACCCGCCGGGCAGACCATCCGGGACGCCGGTCCTACGAGCAGTACTTC
CASRTRRADHPGRRSYEQYF
>TRBV18|TRBJ1-5|-|-
TGTGCCAGCTCACCAGGGATGGGCAATCAGCCCCAGCATTTT
CASSPGMGNQPQHF
>TRBV25-1|TRBJ1-1|-|-
TGTGCCAGCAGTGATTGGTTGGCAGAAGAAGCTTTCTTT
CASSDWLAEEAFF
>TRBV6-1|TRBJ1-2|-|-
TGTGCCAGCAGTAAAGGCTATGGCTACACCTTC
CASSKGYGYTF
>TRBV30|TRBJ1-2|-|-
TGTGCCTGGAGCCTCGACACAGGCGGCTACACCTTC
CAWSLDTGGYTF
>TRBV2|TRBJ2-2|-|TRBD2
TGTGCCAGCACTACTAGCGGGAGGGCCACCGGGGAGCTGTTTTTT
CASTTSGRATGELFF
>TRBV27|TRBJ1-1|-|-
TGTGCCAGCAGTTTTAGCCAGGGCGTCACTGAAGCTTTCTTT
CASSFSQGVTEAFF
>TRBV6-1|TRBJ1-5|once|-
TGTGCCAGCAGCTCTAGGGCCGGAGATCAGCCCCAGCATTTT
CASSSRAGDQPQHF
>TRBV6-5|TRBJ2-2|-|-
TGTGCCAGCAGTTTTGACGGCTGGAACACCGGGGAGCTGTTTTTT
CASSFDGWNTGELFF
>TRBV5-6|TRBJ1-1|-|-
TGTGCCAGCAGCTTGGACAGCTATGCTTCTGAAGCTTTCTTT
CASSLDSYASEAFF
>TRBV30|TRBJ1-3|-|-
TGTGCCTGGAAATGGCTCGGAAACACCATATATTTT
CAWKWLGNTIYF
>TRBV19|TRBJ2-2|-|TRBD2
TGTGCCAGTAGTATTGGCGGGGGCACCGGGGAGCTGTTTTTT
CASSIGGGTGELFF
>TRBV7-7|TRBJ2-3|-|-
TGTGCTAGCAGCTTATCGAACGGAGATACGCAGTATTTT
CASSLSNGDTQYF
>TRBV7-3|TRBJ2-2|once|TRBD2
TGTGCCAGCAGCTTATTTAGCGGGAGGGACACCGGGGAGCTGTTTTTT
CASSLFSGRDTGELFF
>TRBV11-2|TRBJ2-1|-|-
TGTGCCAGCAGCTTAGTGGGAGGGGGAGAGCAGTTCTTC
CASSLVGGGEQFF
>TRBV27|TRBJ2-7|few|TRBD1
TGTGCCAGCCGCCGACAGGGAGTAGGCTACGAGCAGTACTTC
CASRRQGVGYEQYF
>TRBV19|TRBJ2-2|-|TRBD1
TGTGCCAGTAGGAGGGGGGGACAGGGGAGCACCGGGGAGCTGTTTTTT
CASRRGGQGSTGELFF
>TRBV18|TRBJ1-2|-|-
TGTGCCAGCTCCCCTGGACGCAACTATGGCTACACCTTC
CASSPGRNYGYTF
>TRBV7-6|TRBJ1-1|-|-
TGTGCCAGCGAACCTCAGGGGTGGGACACTGAAGCTTTCTTT
CASEPQGWDTEAFF
>TRBV7-3|TRBJ2-2|-|TRBD1
TGTGCCAGCCGGGACAGAAACACCGGGGAGCTGTTTTTT
CASRDRNTGELFF
>TRBV7-2|TRBJ2-7|-|TRBD2
TGTGCCAGCAGCTACTCCTTAGCGGGAGAGCGGGCCGAGCAGTACTTC
CASSYSLAGERAEQYF
>TRBV28|TRBJ2-3|-|-
TGTGCCAGCACCCCGGGGACAGATACGCAGTATTTT
CASTPGTDTQYF
>TRBV5-1|TRBJ2-2|-|-
TGCGCCAGCAGCTTCCGGCGGCAGAACACCGGGGAGCTGTTTTTT
CASSFRRQNTGELFF
>TRBV2|TRBJ1-2|-|-
TGTGCCAGCAGTGAAGCGCAGGGATCCTATGGCTACACCTTC
CASSEAQGSYGYTF
>TRBV10-2|TRBJ2-7|-|-
TGCGCCAGCAGTGAACTCGCCGCCAGCGACGAGCAGTACTTC
CASSELAASDEQYF
>TRBV5-1|TRBJ2-5|once|TRBD1
TGCGCCAGCAGCCGGCAACAGGGGGCGGGGGAGACCCAGTACTTC
CASSRQQGAGETQYF
>TRBV7-9|TRBJ1-1|-|-
TGTGCCAGCAGCTTAGCTACCCGGGGACGGGAGAACACTGAAGCTTTCTTT
CASSLATRGRENTEAFF
>TRBV4-1|TRBJ2-5|-|TRBD2
TGCGCCAGCAGCCGAGGATTTAGCGGGACGACTTCCCAGTACTTC
CASSRGFSGTTSQYF
>TRBV10-1|TRBJ2-2|-|-
TGCGCCAGCAGTGAGAACGTACCCGGGGAGCTGTTTTTT
CASSENVPGELFF
>TRBV10-3|TRBJ1-1|-|TRBD1
TGTGCCATCAGAGCGACAGGGGTAGGGACTGAAGCTTTCTTT
CAIRATGVGTEAFF